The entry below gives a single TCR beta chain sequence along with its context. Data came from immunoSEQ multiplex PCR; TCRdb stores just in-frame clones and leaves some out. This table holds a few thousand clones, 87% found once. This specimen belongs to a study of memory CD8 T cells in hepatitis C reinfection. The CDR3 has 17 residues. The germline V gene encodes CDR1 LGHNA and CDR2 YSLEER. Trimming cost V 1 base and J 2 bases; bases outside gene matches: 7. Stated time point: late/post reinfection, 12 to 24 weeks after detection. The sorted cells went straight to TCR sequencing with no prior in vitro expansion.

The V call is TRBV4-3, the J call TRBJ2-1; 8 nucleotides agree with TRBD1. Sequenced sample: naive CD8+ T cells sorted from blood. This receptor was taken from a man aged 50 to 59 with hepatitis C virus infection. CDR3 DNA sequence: TGCGCCAGCAGCCAAGGAGGAGACAGGGGACCCTACAATGAGCAGTTCTTC. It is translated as CASSQGGDRGPYNEQFF.